This T cell receptor (beta chain) comes out of a study of regulatory T cells in long-lasting Graves disease. Libraries of TCR beta came from iRepertoire HTBI primers plus Arm-PCR of CDR3 regions. In the original analysis: Overall, samples carried roughly 60 TRBV and 15 or so TRBJ segments. MiXCR, run by TCRdb on the multiplex PCR reads, gives a single entry per CDR3 protein. TCRdb, rather than the study authors, made the V and J calls. Found here are 400,000 or so distinct CDR3 sequences, less than 25% of them singletons; the top ten hold around 20%. The time point was: persistent/refractory GD, antithyroid drugs over 5 years with positive TRAb. Isolated PBMC RNA provided the starting material for the TCR library. Germline V gene sequence: CDR1 SGHTA, CDR2 FQGNSA. With V trimmed by 5 bases and J by 12 bases, 6 bases remained unmatched. CDR3 size: 11 residues.

The TCR sequence derives from a female donor with Graves disease. The J gene is TRBJ2-7, the V gene TRBV7-2, with 8 bases lining up with TRBD1. The source material was peripheral blood mononuclear cells (PBMCs), sampled when the disease was refractory, from a patient treated with antithyroid drugs. CDR3 in amino acids: CASSPGQAPYF. DNA for the CDR3: TGTGCCAGCAGCCCGGGACAGGCCCCGTACTTC.